One and the same sample provided the 6 T cell receptor beta chains below, sequenced in a study of blood T cells in healthy people across ages. Together with a sample-barcoded 5' primer, a J-beta primer mix was included in a second PCR lasting about 6 to 11 cycles. TCRdb reprocessed the 5' RACE reads with MiXCR, giving one entry per CDR3 protein. Of about 1.5 million distinct CDR3 sequences detected, 42% appear once; the ten largest clones hold approximately 4%. Source material: blood. The receptors originated from a young woman in good health.

This clonotype was seen a few times. This chain uses TRBV12-3 or TRBV12-4 with TRBJ1-2; D not certain. The CDR3 spans 13 residues. The V end was cut by 3 bases, the J end by 8 bases, with 13 bases between. CDR3 bases: TGTGCCAGCAGTTTGGTCTCTGGCCAGGGCTACACCTTC. Protein: CASSLVSGQGYTF.

The CDR3 loop reads CACGLAGSEQYF. The CDR3, as DNA: TGTGCCTGCGGACTAGCGGGATCCGAGCAGTACTTC. V and J are TRBV30 and TRBJ2-7; 12 nucleotides line up with TRBD2. The trim removed 6 bases at V and 6 bases at J, leaving 3 bases unmatched. This CDR3 spans 12 amino acids. Per germline, CDR1 GTSNPN and CDR2 SVGIG (reference sequence).

Remarks on this clonotype: At one end, the junction sequence differs from germline, possibly due to a read error. The chain employs TRBV29-1 and TRBJ1-4, with TRBD1 matching 7 bases. This CDR3 region has 14 residues. Germline-derived CDR1 and CDR2 are SQVTM and ANQGSEA. The CDR3: CSVTDGTANENLFF. The CDR3 nucleotides read TGCAGCGTTACCGATGGGACAGCTAATGAAAACCTGTTTTTT.

Points on this clonotype: A junction boundary mismatches the germline segment, possibly from a read error. The chain carries TRBV20-1 and TRBJ1-1; D remains ambiguous. The germline V gene has CDR1 DFQATT and CDR2 SNEGSKA (reference sequence). The CDR3 has 12 residues. The CDR3 DNA sequence: TGCAGGGCTAGGCAAGGGAACACTGAAGCTTTCTTT. Its protein product is CRARQGNTEAFF.

Only a few counts were recorded for this clonotype. The V and J genes are TRBV6-2 or TRBV6-3 and TRBJ1-2; 7 nucleotides match TRBD1. Per the germline V gene, CDR1 is MNHEY and CDR2 is SVGEGT. The CDR3 spans 14 residues. V was pared by 6 bases and J by 5 bases, with 9 bases of the junction left unmatched. CDR3 nucleotide sequence: TGTGCCAGCAGATTCCGGACAGGTGCTTATGGCTACACCTTC. Amino acid sequence: CASRFRTGAYGYTF.

This clonotype has just a few counts. This chain links TRBV5-6 with TRBJ2-1, with TRBD2 matching 8 bases. From germline, CDR1 is SGHDT and CDR2 YYEEEE. Germline trimming cut 0 bases from V and 8 bases from J; bases unmatched to any gene: 13. The CDR3 extends over 17 amino acids. The CDR3 region has the DNA TGTGCCAGCAGCTTGGATGGTCGGGAGGGCCGTGGGGATGAGCAGTTCTTC. It codes for CASSLDGREGRGDEQFF.